This TCR beta chain was found in a study of blood T cell repertoires in COVID-19. The germline V gene has CDR1 KGHSH and CDR2 LQKENI. J lost 8 bases, V lost 11 bases, and 15 bases had no gene match. The CDR3 consists of 14 residues. Participants spanned ages about 18 to 100 years and resided in 20 to 30 US areas. Participants' own reports of clinical history determined their cohort assignment. Here immunoSEQ multiplex PCR was the method, and the copy in TCRdb shows in-frame clones only, minus some. The sample consists of about 200,000 clones, around 92% of them appearing once. Sequenced input: PBMCs or T cells enriched from blood (not recorded which). The TCR comes from a woman aged 18-29 years who had recovered from COVID-19. The chain uses TRBV18 and TRBJ2-1; 7 bases line up with TRBD2. CDR3 nucleotide sequence: TGTGCCTTTATTCCGGGACTAACCCTATATGAGCAGTTCTTC. As protein: CAFIPGLTLYEQFF. Using reference TRBV18 and TRBJ2-1 for the parts outside the CDR3, the full variable domain is NAGVMQNPRHLVRRRGQEARLRCSPMKGHSHVYWYRQLPEEGLKFMVYLQKENIIDESGMPKERFSAEFPKEGPSILRIQQVVRGDSAAYFCAFIPGLTLYEQFFGPGTRLTVL.